Listed here are 32 T cell receptor beta chains from one sample, sequenced in a study of human T cells and chemical hapten exposure. TCRdb ran MiXCR on the RACE reads and lists one entry per CDR3 protein. The sample contains under 400,000 distinct CDR3 sequences, approximately 5.1% of which appear only once. Time point meaning: pre-sensitization, week 0. As for treatment: therapeutic diphenylcyclopropenone sensitization with weekly scalp DPC. The input for sequencing was whole blood, taken in connection with sensitization to the hapten diphenylcyclopropenone (DPC). The receptors were sampled from a woman between 45 and 60 years old with alopecia areata. Some clones in this sample may be carry-over from other donors' samples.

This clonotype was picked up many times. This rearrangement joins TRBV2 to TRBJ2-1; 8 bases map to TRBD2. The CDR3 covers 15 residues. V was clipped by 6 bases and J by 7 bases; unmatched bases: 11. Per the germline V gene, CDR1 is SNHLY and CDR2 is FYNNEI. In nucleotides, the CDR3 is TGTGCCAGCAGACCTAGCGGGTTAGGTAGGAATGAGCAGTTCTTC. This codes for CASRPSGLGRNEQFF.

In its sample, this clonotype was seen a few times. The V gene is TRBV28, the J gene TRBJ2-3; TRBD2 aligns across 7 bases. Germline-derived CDR1 and CDR2 are MDHEN and SYDVKM. V lost 8 bases, J lost 2 bases, and 10 bases stayed unmatched. The CDR3 extends over 15 amino acids. The DNA for the CDR3 is TGTGCCAGCGCCGGATCTAGCGGACCCACAGATACGCAGTATTTT. Its translation is CASAGSSGPTDTQYF. Looking up the rest from reference TRBV28 and TRBJ2-3 gives the full variable domain: DVKVTQSSRYLVKRTGEKVFLECVQDMDHENMFWYRQDPGLGLRLIYFSYDVKMKEKGDIPEGYSVSREKKERFSLILESASTNQTSMYLCASAGSSGPTDTQYFGPGTRLTVL.

This clonotype was recorded many times. This chain links TRBV9 with TRBJ2-1, with 11 positions matching TRBD2. Trimming at V came to 3 bases and at J to 8 bases, leaving 10 bases not matched to a gene. This CDR3 is 16 amino acids long. Germline CDR1 is SGDLS and CDR2 is YYNGEE. CDR3 DNA sequence: TGTGCCAGCAGCGCGAATAGCGGGGGGGCCGGGCATGAGCAGTTCTTC. It translates to CASSANSGGAGHEQFF.

This clonotype was found a few times. The V and J genes are TRBV4-1 and TRBJ1-2; 9 nucleotides match TRBD1. The J segment lost 6 bases and the V segment lost 2 bases, leaving 4 bases of the junction unmatched. The germline V gene encodes CDR1 MGHRA and CDR2 YSYEKL. The CDR3 extends over 14 amino acids. The DNA of the CDR3 is TGCGCCAGCAGCCAACCACAGGGGGCGAATGGCTACACCTTC. Its protein product is CASSQPQGANGYTF.

This clonotype came up many times. The V gene is TRBV6-5, the J gene TRBJ1-2; unclear D gene. Per germline, CDR1 MNHEY and CDR2 SVGAGI. Trimming shortened V by 4 bases and J by 0 bases, and 15 bases separated the two germline ends. The CDR3 sequence is 16 residues long. This CDR3 reads CASSSPMGLANYGYTF. Written as DNA, the CDR3 is TGTGCCAGCAGTTCTCCGATGGGGTTAGCTAACTATGGCTACACCTTC.

This clonotype was counted a few times. The CDR3 loop is CASDSAGDGTDTQYF. The DNA of the CDR3 is TGTGCCAGCGATAGTGCGGGAGATGGGACAGATACGCAGTATTTT. The V call is TRBV2, the J call TRBJ2-3; 7 bases fit TRBD2. Germline-derived CDR1 and CDR2 are SNHLY and FYNNEI. J lost 3 bases, V lost 8 bases, and 11 bases had no gene match. CDR3 size: 15 residues. The complete variable domain, with remaining parts taken from reference TRBV2 and TRBJ2-3, reads EPEVTQTPSHQVTQMGQEVILRCVPISNHLYFYWYRQILGQKVEFLVSFYNNEISEKSEIFDDQFSVERPDGSNFTLKIRSTKLEDSAMYFCASDSAGDGTDTQYFGPGTRLTVL.

This chain joins TRBV6-2 or TRBV6-3 and TRBJ1-5; D is undetermined. V was cut by 6 bases and J by 3 bases, with 15 bases left in between. The CDR3 contains 15 residues. Looked up from germline, CDR1 is MNHEY and CDR2 is SVGEGT. The chain's CDR3 is CASSPRTGFNQPQHF. CDR3 in DNA: TGTGCCAGCAGCCCCAGGACGGGGTTCAATCAGCCCCAGCATTTT.

This clonotype was observed a handful of times. V and J are TRBV7-9 and TRBJ2-5; 13 nucleotides agree with TRBD2. The germline CDR1 and CDR2 sequences are SEHNR and FQNEAQ (reference sequence). Germline trimming cut 5 bases from V and 5 bases from J; bases unmatched to any gene: 8. There are 16 residues in the CDR3. CDR3 region: CASSKLAGGPVETQYF. The CDR3 DNA is TGTGCCAGCAGCAAACTAGCGGGAGGGCCGGTGGAGACCCAGTACTTC.

This clonotype has a handful of counts. This chain links TRBV5-1 with TRBJ1-1; D is uncertain. Germline values: CDR1 SGHRS, CDR2 YFSETQ. This CDR3 region has 12 residues. Trimming pared 4 bases from V and 6 bases from J, leaving 10 bases between. CDR3 sequence (DNA): TGCGCCAGCAGCCCGTCTGAGTCTGAAGCTTTCTTT. This gives the protein CASSPSESEAFF. Filled out from reference TRBV5-1 and TRBJ1-1, the complete variable domain reads KAGVTQTPRYLIKTRGQQVTLSCSPISGHRSVSWYQQTPGQGLQFLFEYFSETQRNKGNFPGRFSGRQFSNSRSEMNVSTLELGDSALYLCASSPSESEAFFGQGTRLTVV.

The chain employs TRBV29-1 and TRBJ1-2; D may be TRBD1 (6 bases). This CDR3 comprises 12 residues. Germline V gives CDR1 SQVTM, CDR2 ANQGSEA. V shed 3 bases and J shed 8 bases, with 13 bases lying between them. The CDR3 bases are TGCAGCGTTGATCGGGGGGCTCGCGGCTACACCTTC. It codes for CSVDRGARGYTF.

V gene TRBV19 combines with J gene TRBJ2-4; a weak D match, TRBD2 (5 bases). Germline CDR1 reads LNHDA; CDR2 reads SQIVND (reference sequence). The CDR3 has 16 amino acids. V was pared by 6 bases and J by 0 bases, with 15 bases between. The CDR3 nucleotides are TGTGCCAGTAGCCACCTCGGCGGGCAAGCCAAAAACATTCAGTACTTC. The encoded protein is CASSHLGGQAKNIQYF.

The chain links TRBV3-1 to TRBJ1-1; 7 nucleotides agree with TRBD1. CDR3 size: 14 residues. Trimming removed 3 bases from V and 1 base from J; junction bases left unmatched: 2. Germline V gives CDR1 LGHDT, CDR2 YNNKEL (reference sequence). CDR3 region: CASSQGQTNTEAFF. The CDR3 region has the DNA TGTGCCAGCAGCCAGGGACAGACGAACACTGAAGCTTTCTTT.

This clonotype occurred many times. The chain employs TRBV5-1 and TRBJ2-3; D gene uncertain. This CDR3 comprises 15 residues. The V gene lost 4 bases and the J gene lost 0 bases, with 12 bases spanning the gap. CDR1 SGHRS and CDR2 YFSETQ come from the germline V gene. CDR3 DNA sequence: TGCGCCAGCAGCACGGAACTCACTAGCACAGATACGCAGTATTTT. It codes for CASSTELTSTDTQYF.

This clonotype was observed a few times. The chain joins TRBV6-2 or TRBV6-3 to TRBJ1-5, with 7 positions matching TRBD1. The trim removed 10 bases at V and 1 base at J, leaving 10 bases unmatched. This CDR3 comprises 15 residues. Germline loops: CDR1 MNHEY, CDR2 SVGEGT. The CDR3 coding sequence is TGTGCCATTGGGGGGAGGGGGCGAAGCAATCAGCCCCAGCATTTT. Protein product: CAIGGRGRSNQPQHF.

At least ten counts were recorded for this clonotype. CDR3 bases: TGCAGCGTTGGGACAGGGGGACCTGGCACTGAAGCTTTCTTT. This gives the protein CSVGTGGPGTEAFF. The gene calls are TRBV29-1 and TRBJ1-1; 10 nucleotides match TRBD1. Germline V gene lookup returns CDR1 SQVTM and CDR2 ANQGSEA. The CDR3 is 14 amino acids. Trimming at V came to 4 bases and at J to 4 bases, leaving 6 bases not matched to a gene.

This clonotype was observed once. The genes are TRBV5-6 and TRBJ2-2; the D gene could be TRBD1 or TRBD2 (6 bases each). Trimming removed 0 bases from V and 4 bases from J, with 13 bases in between. Germline CDR1 is SGHDT and CDR2 is YYEEEE. The CDR3 consists of 16 residues. The CDR3: CASSLVGGLGTGELFF. The CDR3 DNA follows: TGTGCCAGCAGCTTGGTGGGGGGCTTAGGCACCGGGGAGCTGTTTTTT.

This clonotype was observed a handful of times. The rearrangement uses TRBV12-3 or TRBV12-4 and TRBJ2-7; D is undetermined. Trimming pared 4 bases from V and 6 bases from J, leaving 13 bases between. The CDR3 has 13 amino acids. CDR3 in DNA: TGTGCCAGCAGTTCCCGTTCCCCGTCCGAGCAGTACTTC. Residues: CASSSRSPSEQYF.

This clonotype was seen a few times. The rearrangement joins TRBV12-5 to TRBJ1-5; D ambiguous. The germline V and J ends were trimmed by 7 bases and 4 bases, with 8 bases remaining between them. The length of the CDR3 is 12 residues. Germline CDR1 and CDR2: LGHNT and FRNRAP. CDR3: CASVTGNQPQHF. The CDR3 DNA follows: TGTGCTAGTGTGACGGGGAATCAGCCCCAGCATTTT. Together with reference TRBV12-5 and TRBJ1-5, the CDR3 gives the full variable domain: DARVTQTPRHKVTEMGQEVTMRCQPILGHNTVFWYRQTMMQGLELLAYFRNRAPLDDSGMPKDRFSAEMPDATLATLKIQPSEPRDSAVYFCASVTGNQPQHFGDGTRLSIL.

V gene TRBV7-2 combines with J gene TRBJ2-1; tentatively, D is TRBD2 (6 bases). V was clipped by 4 bases and J by 8 bases, with 15 bases between them. The CDR3 loop spans 14 amino acids. Germline-derived CDR1 and CDR2 are SGHTA and FQGNSA. The CDR3 sequence: CASSSTAPGDEQFF. CDR3 DNA: TGTGCCAGCAGCTCGACAGCCCCGGGGGATGAGCAGTTCTTC.

This clonotype was found a few times. The J gene is TRBJ1-6, the V gene TRBV20-1; no definite D call. The CDR3 length is 15 residues. Germline values: CDR1 DFQATT, CDR2 SNEGSKA (reference sequence). V lost 0 bases, J lost 0 bases, and 6 bases lay in between. For the CDR3, the DNA is TGCAGTGCTAGAGATGGAAGCTCCTATAATTCACCCCTCCACTTT. It codes for CSARDGSSYNSPLHF.

This clonotype came up a few times. V and J are TRBV18 and TRBJ1-5; possible D gene TRBD1, 6 bases. V was clipped by 3 bases and J by 6 bases, with 12 bases between them. Germline V gene sequence: CDR1 KGHSH, CDR2 LQKENI. The CDR3 sequence is 14 residues long. CDR3: CASSPSSRGQPQHF. The CDR3 nucleotides read TGTGCCAGCTCACCCTCTTCCAGGGGTCAGCCCCAGCATTTT.

In this sample, this clonotype turned up many times. The CDR3 DNA is TGTGCCAGCAGCGCTACTAGCGCCGCGCAGTATTTT. The encoded protein is CASSATSAAQYF. The rearrangement joins TRBV7-2 to TRBJ2-3; 7 bases fit TRBD2. J gave up 10 bases and V 5 bases, and 6 bases lay outside the gene matches. Per the germline V gene, CDR1 is SGHTA and CDR2 is FQGNSA. This CDR3 spans 12 amino acids.

The chain is built from TRBV20-1 and TRBJ1-1, with 9 bases that match TRBD1. The CDR3 length is 12 residues. Losses at the gene ends were 7 bases for V and 5 bases for J; bases not matched to a gene: 5. CDR1 and CDR2 (germline): DFQATT, SNEGSKA (reference sequence). The CDR3 DNA reads as TGCAGTGTCCACAGGGGGCTGACTGAAGCTTTCTTT. Protein: CSVHRGLTEAFF.

This chain uses TRBV2 with TRBJ2-3; D tentatively fits TRBD1 or TRBD2 (5 bases each). The CDR3 is made up of 12 amino acids. The germline gives CDR1 SNHLY, CDR2 FYNNEI. Deletions cut 8 bases from V and 7 bases from J, with 13 bases between. The CDR3 loop reads CASGTDPNTQYF. Written as DNA, the CDR3 is TGTGCCAGCGGGACGGATCCGAATACGCAGTATTTT.

The V gene is TRBV10-3, the J gene TRBJ2-1; maybe TRBD2 (6 bases). Trimming took 3 bases from V and 0 from J, leaving 9 bases between them. This CDR3 has 15 amino acids. Germline CDR1 is ENHRY and CDR2 is SYGVKD. The CDR3 nucleotides are TGTGCCATCAGTGAAACGGGAGTCTCCTACAATGAGCAGTTCTTC. Its translation is CAISETGVSYNEQFF.

In its sample, this clonotype was seen many times. V and J are TRBV5-1 and TRBJ2-7; D uncertain. The CDR3 contains 11 residues. V lost 4 bases and J 4 bases, leaving 6 bases between the germline ends. Per the germline V gene, CDR1 is SGHRS and CDR2 is YFSETQ. The CDR3 sequence: CASSAEYEQYF. CDR3 nucleotides: TGCGCCAGCAGCGCGGAATACGAGCAGTACTTC. The whole variable domain, filled in from reference TRBV5-1 and TRBJ2-7, reads KAGVTQTPRYLIKTRGQQVTLSCSPISGHRSVSWYQQTPGQGLQFLFEYFSETQRNKGNFPGRFSGRQFSNSRSEMNVSTLELGDSALYLCASSAEYEQYFGPGTRLTVT.

The V call is TRBV6-2 or TRBV6-3, the J call TRBJ2-7, with D unclear. Trimming shortened V by 7 bases and J by 4 bases, and 8 bases separated the two germline ends. This CDR3 has 11 residues. Germline-derived CDR1 and CDR2 are MNHEY and SVGEGT. The CDR3 DNA reads as TGTGCCAGCACTTGGGATTACGAGCAGTACTTC. It encodes CASTWDYEQYF.

The chain joins TRBV7-2 to TRBJ2-1, with a tentative D call TRBD1 (6 bases). The CDR3 is 13 amino acids. V was cut by 2 bases and J by 11 bases, with 13 bases left in between. CDR1 is SGHTA, CDR2 FQGNSA, per germline. The CDR3 region is CASSLSVDRQQFF. CDR3 DNA sequence: TGTGCCAGCAGCTTAAGCGTCGACAGGCAGCAGTTCTTC.

This clonotype came up a few times. The chain couples TRBV2 to TRBJ2-1; a weak D match, TRBD2 (7 bases). CDR1 and CDR2 from the germline V gene are SNHLY and FYNNEI. This CDR3 is 13 amino acids long. Trimming shortened V by 6 bases and J by 12 bases, and 18 bases separated the two germline ends. The CDR3 loop reads CASRDPGGRGQFF. CDR3 nucleotides: TGTGCCAGCAGGGACCCCGGGGGGCGGGGGCAGTTCTTC. The whole variable domain, filled in from reference TRBV2 and TRBJ2-1, reads EPEVTQTPSHQVTQMGQEVILRCVPISNHLYFYWYRQILGQKVEFLVSFYNNEISEKSEIFDDQFSVERPDGSNFTLKIRSTKLEDSAMYFCASRDPGGRGQFFGPGTRLTVL.

This clonotype was recorded many times. J is TRBJ2-7 and V is TRBV7-9; D unresolved. Looked up from germline, CDR1 is SEHNR and CDR2 is FQNEAQ (reference sequence). The CDR3 runs to 14 residues. Trimming removed 1 base at V and 2 bases at J, with 9 bases between. For the CDR3, the DNA is TGTGCCAGCAGCTTAGGCTATCCGCCCTACGAGCAGTACTTC. Translation: CASSLGYPPYEQYF.

This clonotype occurred many times. The chain links TRBV7-9 to TRBJ2-1; 7 bases align to TRBD1. The CDR3 is 16 residues long. Germline assignment: CDR1 SEHNR and CDR2 FQNEAQ (reference sequence). V was clipped by 5 bases and J by 8 bases; unmatched bases: 15. DNA of the CDR3: TGTGCCAGCAGCCCAGTTTTGAGGGGGCCGGTGTATGAGCAGTTCTTC. Encoded protein: CASSPVLRGPVYEQFF. Full variable domain (missing parts from reference TRBV7-9 and TRBJ2-1): DTGVSQNPRHKITKRGQNVTFRCDPISEHNRLYWYRQTLGQGPEFLTYFQNEAQLEKSRLLSDRFSAERPKGSFSTLEIQRTEQGDSAMYLCASSPVLRGPVYEQFFGPGTRLTVL.

The chain combines TRBV20-1 with TRBJ2-7; possible D gene TRBD2, 6 bases. Trimming removed 0 bases from V and 0 bases from J, with 18 bases in between. This CDR3 has 17 residues. The germline V gene has CDR1 DFQATT and CDR2 SNEGSKA (reference sequence). The CDR3 nucleotides are TGCAGTGCTAGAGATGACATAGCGGCCGTGTTCTCCTACGAGCAGTACTTC. Its protein product is CSARDDIAAVFSYEQYF.